This record looks at one T cell receptor (beta chain) sequence and its context. Antigen unknown. Sampled blood was obtained at baseline, cycle 4 day 1, and cycle 7 day 1. This specimen belongs to a study of OX40 agonist ivuxolimab in advanced cancers. Study-wide results and caveats: Expanded clones were, on average, more numerous among CD8+ T cells than CD4+. With doses of 0.1 to 3.0 mg/kg, CD4+ and CD8+ blood T cells had undergone clonal expansion by week 6.

CDR3 size: 14 residues. The V gene end was trimmed by 5 bases and the J gene end by 10 bases; junction bases not matched to a gene: 11. Germline V gives CDR1 SGHVS, CDR2 FNYEAQ. The protocol was immunoSEQ multiplex PCR, while the TCRdb copy is restricted to in-frame clones and leaves out a portion. This sample yields roughly 80,000 clones, of which more than 75% are seen a single time; approximately 0.8% belongs to the top ten. The sequenced sample was CD4+ or CD8+ T cells sorted from blood, obtained in a trial of the OX40 agonist ivuxolimab. The receptor was derived from an adult with an advanced solid tumor such as melanoma, head and neck, liver or kidney cancer. The chain employs TRBV7-6 and TRBJ2-1; 7 bases are shared with TRBD2. The CDR3 DNA reads TGTGCCAGCAGCCGGTCCGGAGGGAGGGGCGAGCAGTTCTTC. This codes for CASSRSGGRGEQFF.